These T cell receptor beta chains were read from a single sample in a study of OX40 agonist ivuxolimab in advanced cancers. Clones were read by immunoSEQ multiplex PCR, and TCRdb kept only the in-frame ones, dropping some. The sample records about 22,000 clones, 84% being singletons. The starting material was CD4+ or CD8+ T cells sorted from blood, obtained in a trial of the OX40 agonist ivuxolimab. Every receptor here comes from an adult with an advanced solid tumor such as melanoma, head and neck, liver or kidney cancer. The conserved cysteine and the conserved F or W are not part of the CDR3 here.

TRBV28	TRBJ1-1	13	ASRIYRGPGTEAF
TRBV7-2	TRBJ2-3	15	ASSLVAGGPDTDTQY
TRBV2	TRBJ1-1	8	ASSRLEAF
TRBV9	TRBJ1-2	11	ASSAIRGSGYT
TRBV6-5	TRBJ1-4	14	ASSYSQGVNNEKLF
TRBV2	TRBJ2-3	14	ARLASGTSSTDTQY
TRBV4-1	TRBJ2-6	14	ASSQERGSGANVLT
TRBV27	TRBJ1-1	12	ASSLIGMNTEAF
TRBV7-9	TRBJ2-3	13	ASSLIARGTDTQY
TRBV5-6	TRBJ1-3	14	ASSLGPGNSGNTIY
TRBV6-1	TRBJ2-7	11	ASSHRGTYEQY
TRBV7-9	TRBJ2-7	10	ASSRGGDEQY
TRBV21-1	TRBJ1-5	10	ASSGINQPQH
TRBV10-2	TRBJ2-1	11	ASSTSVYNEQF
TRBV5-1	TRBJ1-2	12	ASSSDSYRYGYT
TRBV4-1	TRBJ2-1	15	ASSQSAGGSSYNEQF
TRBV28	TRBJ2-1	14	ASSPIGTGVYNEQF
TRBV9	TRBJ2-1	16	ASSGDRGGEKEHNEQF
TRBV4-1	TRBJ1-2	12	ASSQRTRDYGYT
TRBV28	TRBJ2-7	13	ASSSRGVWVYEQY
TRBV5-1	TRBJ2-2	10	ASSLPAEELF
TRBV7-9	TRBJ1-3	13	ASSGIGTGINTIY
TRBV28	TRBJ1-2	15	ASSALRDGGPRNGYT
TRBV2	TRBJ2-7	11	ASSGGFGYEQY
TRBV29-1	TRBJ1-4	9	SAIQSAKLF
TRBV9	TRBJ1-5	10	ASSVQGGPQH
TRBV4-1	TRBJ2-5	13	ASSDLRDGVREQY
TRBV27	TRBJ2-7	12	ASSPRGRTYEQY
TRBV12-2	TRBJ2-3	13	ASRLAQTFPDTQY
TRBV6-1	TRBJ2-2	14	ASSEGPGRWTGELF
TRBV5-1	TRBJ2-1	13	ASSLDWSSYNEQF
TRBV9	TRBJ1-1	15	ASSLNPQDGTNTEAF
TRBV15	TRBJ2-1	11	ATSRETAFEQF
TRBV28	TRBJ1-1	12	ATRAGRWNTEAF
TRBV28	TRBJ1-2	11	ASSFGDDYGYT
TRBV2	TRBJ2-7	11	ASNGDESYEQY
TRBV7-3	TRBJ2-3	13	ASSLAGGQLDTQY